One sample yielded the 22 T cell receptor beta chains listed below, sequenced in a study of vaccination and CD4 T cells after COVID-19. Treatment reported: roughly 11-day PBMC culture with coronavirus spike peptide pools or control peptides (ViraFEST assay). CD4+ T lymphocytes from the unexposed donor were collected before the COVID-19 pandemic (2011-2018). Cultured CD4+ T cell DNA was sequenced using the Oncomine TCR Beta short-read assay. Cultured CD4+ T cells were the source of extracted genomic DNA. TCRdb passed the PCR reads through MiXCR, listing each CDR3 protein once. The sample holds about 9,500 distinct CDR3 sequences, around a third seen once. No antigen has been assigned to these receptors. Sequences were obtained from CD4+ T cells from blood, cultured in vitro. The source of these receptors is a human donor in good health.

The CDR3 loop reads CASSRQGADGGYTF. DNA of the CDR3: TGTGCCAGCAGCCGACAGGGGGCGGATGGTGGCTACACCTTC. The chain has TRBV6-2 or TRBV6-3 and TRBJ1-2; 10 nucleotides line up with TRBD1. Germline values: CDR1 MNHEY, CDR2 SVGEGT. The CDR3 length is 14 residues. With V trimmed by 6 bases and J by 7 bases, 8 bases remained unmatched.

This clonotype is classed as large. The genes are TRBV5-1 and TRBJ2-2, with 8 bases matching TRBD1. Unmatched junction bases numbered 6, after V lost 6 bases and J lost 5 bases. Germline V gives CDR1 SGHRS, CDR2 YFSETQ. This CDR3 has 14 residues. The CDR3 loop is CASTQGAPTGELFF. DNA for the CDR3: TGCGCCAGCACGCAGGGGGCACCTACCGGGGAGCTGTTTTTT.

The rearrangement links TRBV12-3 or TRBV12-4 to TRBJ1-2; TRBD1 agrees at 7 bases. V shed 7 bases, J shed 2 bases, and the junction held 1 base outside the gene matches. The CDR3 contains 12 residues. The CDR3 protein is CASMGQNYGYTF. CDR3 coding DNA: TGTGCCAGCATGGGACAGAACTATGGCTACACCTTC.

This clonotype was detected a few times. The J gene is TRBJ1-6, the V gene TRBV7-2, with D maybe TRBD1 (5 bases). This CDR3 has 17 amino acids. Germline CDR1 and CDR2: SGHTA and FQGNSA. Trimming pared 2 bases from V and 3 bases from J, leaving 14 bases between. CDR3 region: CASSLYFNRRYNSPLHF. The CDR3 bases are TGTGCCAGCAGCTTATACTTCAACAGGCGCTATAATTCACCCCTCCACTTT.

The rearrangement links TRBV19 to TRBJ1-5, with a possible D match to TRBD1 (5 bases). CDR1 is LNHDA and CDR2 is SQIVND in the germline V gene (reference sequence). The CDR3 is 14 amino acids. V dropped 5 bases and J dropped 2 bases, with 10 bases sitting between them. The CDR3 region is CASSVGGGNQPQHF. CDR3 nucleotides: TGTGCCAGTAGTGTGGGGGGTGGCAATCAGCCCCAGCATTTT.

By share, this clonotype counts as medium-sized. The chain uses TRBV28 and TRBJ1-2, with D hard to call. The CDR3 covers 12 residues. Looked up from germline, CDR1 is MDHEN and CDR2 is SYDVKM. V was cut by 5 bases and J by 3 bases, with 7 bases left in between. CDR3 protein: CASSPRDYGYTF. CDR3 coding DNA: TGTGCCAGCAGTCCTCGGGACTATGGCTACACCTTC.

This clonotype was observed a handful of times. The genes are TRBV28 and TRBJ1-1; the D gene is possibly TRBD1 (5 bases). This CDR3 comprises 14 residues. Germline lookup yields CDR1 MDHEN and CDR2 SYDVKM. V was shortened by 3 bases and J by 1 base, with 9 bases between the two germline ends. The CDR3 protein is CASSLNQGNTEAFF. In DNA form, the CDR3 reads TGTGCCAGCAGTTTGAATCAGGGGAACACTGAAGCTTTCTTT.

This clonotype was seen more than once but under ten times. In nucleotides, the CDR3 is TGTGCCAGCAGCGTCCGGGCCCTCAATGAGCAGTTCTTC. This codes for CASSVRALNEQFF. This chain links TRBV5-4 with TRBJ2-1; D call uncertain. The ends were cut back, 4 bases at V and 6 bases at J, with 11 bases in the middle. The CDR3 is made up of 13 amino acids. Germline CDR1 and CDR2: SGHNT and YYREEE (reference sequence).

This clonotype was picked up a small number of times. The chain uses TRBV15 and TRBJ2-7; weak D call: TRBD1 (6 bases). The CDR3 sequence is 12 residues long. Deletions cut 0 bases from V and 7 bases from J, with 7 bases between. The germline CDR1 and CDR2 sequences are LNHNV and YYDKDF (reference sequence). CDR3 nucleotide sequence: TGTGCCACCAGCAGAGATAGGGGGGAGCAGTACTTC. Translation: CATSRDRGEQYF.

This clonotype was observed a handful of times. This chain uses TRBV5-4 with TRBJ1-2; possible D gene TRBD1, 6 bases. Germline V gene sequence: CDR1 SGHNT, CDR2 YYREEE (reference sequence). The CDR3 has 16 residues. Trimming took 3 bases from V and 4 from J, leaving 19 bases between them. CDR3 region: CASSSGGGREFYGYTF. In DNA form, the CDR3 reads TGTGCCAGCAGCTCGGGGGGCGGCAGGGAGTTCTATGGCTACACCTTC.

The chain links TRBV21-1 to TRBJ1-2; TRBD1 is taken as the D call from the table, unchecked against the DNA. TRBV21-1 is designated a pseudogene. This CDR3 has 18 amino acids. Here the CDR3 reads CASSKEVLGGRGVSGYTF. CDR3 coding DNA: TGTGCCAGCAGCAAAGAAGTTTTAGGGGGCAGGGGGGTGAGCGGCTACACCTTC.

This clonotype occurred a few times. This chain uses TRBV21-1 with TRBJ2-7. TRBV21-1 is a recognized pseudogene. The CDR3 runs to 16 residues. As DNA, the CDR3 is TGTGCCAGCAGCAAGGCACGGACCTTGACCTCCTACGAGCAGTACTTC. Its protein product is CASSKARTLTSYEQYF.

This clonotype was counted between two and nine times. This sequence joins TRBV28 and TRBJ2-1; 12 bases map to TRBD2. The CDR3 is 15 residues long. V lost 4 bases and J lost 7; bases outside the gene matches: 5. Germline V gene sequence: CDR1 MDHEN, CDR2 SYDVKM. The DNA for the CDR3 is TGTGCCAGCAGTTCCTGGACTAGCGGGAAGAATGAGCAGTTCTTC. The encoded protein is CASSSWTSGKNEQFF. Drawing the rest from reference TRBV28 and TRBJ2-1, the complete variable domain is DVKVTQSSRYLVKRTGEKVFLECVQDMDHENMFWYRQDPGLGLRLIYFSYDVKMKEKGDIPEGYSVSREKKERFSLILESASTNQTSMYLCASSSWTSGKNEQFFGPGTRLTVL.

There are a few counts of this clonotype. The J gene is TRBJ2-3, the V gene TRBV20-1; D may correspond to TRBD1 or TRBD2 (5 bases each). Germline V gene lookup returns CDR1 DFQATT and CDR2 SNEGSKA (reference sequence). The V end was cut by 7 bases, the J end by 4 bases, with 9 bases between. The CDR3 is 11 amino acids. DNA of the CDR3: TGCAGTGGGGACCAGCCAGATACGCAGTATTTT. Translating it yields CSGDQPDTQYF.

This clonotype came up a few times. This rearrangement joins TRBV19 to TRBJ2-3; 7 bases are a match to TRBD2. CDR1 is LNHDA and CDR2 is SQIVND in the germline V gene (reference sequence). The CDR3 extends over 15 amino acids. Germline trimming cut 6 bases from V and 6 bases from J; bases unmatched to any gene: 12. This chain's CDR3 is CASRERGGPLDTQYF. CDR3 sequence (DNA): TGTGCCAGTAGGGAGCGGGGAGGGCCGTTGGATACGCAGTATTTT.

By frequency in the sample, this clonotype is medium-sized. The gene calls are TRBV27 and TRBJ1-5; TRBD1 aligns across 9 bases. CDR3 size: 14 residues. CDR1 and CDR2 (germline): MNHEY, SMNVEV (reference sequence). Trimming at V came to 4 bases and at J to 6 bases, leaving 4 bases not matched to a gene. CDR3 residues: CASSSRQGGQPQHF. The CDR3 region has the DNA TGTGCCAGCAGTTCCCGACAGGGGGGTCAGCCCCAGCATTTT.

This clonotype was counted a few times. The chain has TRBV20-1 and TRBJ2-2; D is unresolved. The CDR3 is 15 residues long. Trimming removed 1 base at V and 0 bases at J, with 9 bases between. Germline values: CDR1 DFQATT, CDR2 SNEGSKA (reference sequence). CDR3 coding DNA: TGCAGTGCTAGAGTTCCCCTTGCGAACACCGGGGAGCTGTTTTTT. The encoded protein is CSARVPLANTGELFF.

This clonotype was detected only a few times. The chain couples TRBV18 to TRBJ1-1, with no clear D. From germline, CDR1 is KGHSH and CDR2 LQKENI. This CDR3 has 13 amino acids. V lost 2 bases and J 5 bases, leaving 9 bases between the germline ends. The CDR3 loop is CASSPVIRTEAFF. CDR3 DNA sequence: TGTGCCAGCTCACCAGTGATACGTACTGAAGCTTTCTTT.

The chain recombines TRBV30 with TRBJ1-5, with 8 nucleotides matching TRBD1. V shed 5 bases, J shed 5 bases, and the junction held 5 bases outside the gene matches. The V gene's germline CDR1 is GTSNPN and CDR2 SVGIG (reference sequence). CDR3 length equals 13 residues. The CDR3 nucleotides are TGTGCCTGGGGACAGGGCTTGGATCAGCCCCAGCATTTT. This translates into CAWGQGLDQPQHF.

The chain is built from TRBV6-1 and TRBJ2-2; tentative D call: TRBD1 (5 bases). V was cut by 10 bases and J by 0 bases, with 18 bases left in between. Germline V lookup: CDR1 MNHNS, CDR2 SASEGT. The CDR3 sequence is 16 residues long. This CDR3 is CATRQSQVTNTGELFF. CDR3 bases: TGTGCCACCAGACAGTCACAGGTGACGAACACCGGGGAGCTGTTTTTT.

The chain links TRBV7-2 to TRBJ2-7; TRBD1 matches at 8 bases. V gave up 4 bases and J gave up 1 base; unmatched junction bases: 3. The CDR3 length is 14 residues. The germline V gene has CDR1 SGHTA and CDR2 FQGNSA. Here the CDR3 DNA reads TGTGCCAGCAGCTCCCGACAGGGGTCCTACGAGCAGTACTTC. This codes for CASSSRQGSYEQYF. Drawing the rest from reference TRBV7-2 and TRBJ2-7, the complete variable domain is GAGVSQSPSNKVTEKGKDVELRCDPISGHTALYWYRQSLGQGLEFLIYFQGNSAPDKSGLPSDRFSAERTGGSVSTLTIQRTQQEDSAVYLCASSSRQGSYEQYFGPGTRLTVT.

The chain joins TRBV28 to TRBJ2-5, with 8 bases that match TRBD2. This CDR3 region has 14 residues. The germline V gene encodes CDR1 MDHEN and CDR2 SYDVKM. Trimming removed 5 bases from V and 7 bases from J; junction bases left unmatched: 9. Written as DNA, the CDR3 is TGTGCCAGCAGTACAAGCGGGGGTGTATGGACCCAGTACTTC. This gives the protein CASSTSGGVWTQYF.